This T cell receptor beta chain was sequenced during a study of immune evolution from preneoplasia to lung adenocarcinoma. Study results and limitations: Normal lung had the highest top T cell clone frequencies. T cell clonality was higher in KRAS-mutant than EGFR-mutant or wild-type nodules.

Two lung cancer pathologists independently confirmed each histologic diagnosis. Using immunoSEQ multiplex PCR, the repertoire was profiled, and TCRdb retains in-frame clones only, with some absent. This sample has 9,500 to 11,000 clones, with 70% to 80% found just once. In regard to this clone: No antigen is known for it.

Germline CDR1 and CDR2: SGHNT and YYREEE (reference sequence). The CDR3 is 14 amino acids. Trimming removed 4 bases from V and 2 bases from J; junction bases left unmatched: 4. This TCR was sampled from a person aged 70 to 85 with lung adenocarcinoma. V usage is TRBV5-4 and J usage is TRBJ2-7, with 9 bases aligning to TRBD1. The source material was FFPE minimally invasive lung adenocarcinoma tissue. The CDR3 region has the DNA TGTGCCAGCAGCCTAGGGACAGGGACCTACGAGCAGTACTTC. It encodes CASSLGTGTYEQYF.